Listed below are T cell receptor beta chains from one sample, sequenced in a study of graft-versus-host responses after intestinal transplantation. Sequencing was performed with immunoSEQ multiplex PCR; in TCRdb, only in-frame clones are kept and a portion is missing. The data contain 20,000 to 30,000 clones, 80% to 90% of them singletons. The starting material was PBMCs, obtained approximately 450 days after intestinal transplant. The source is a human patient who received an intestinal transplant, so some T cells may come from the graft donor. The CDR3 runs from the conserved cysteine through the conserved F or W. The order of the fields is CDR3 length, V gene, J gene, CDR3 protein.

>15|TRBV2|TRBJ1-6
CASRSGTGIPSVLHF
>16|TRBV18|TRBJ2-7
CASSPGVGTGRYEQYF
>13|TRBV21-1|TRBJ1-2
CASSWGSNYGYTF
>15|TRBV9|TRBJ2-3
CASSSTGGGTDTQYF
>13|TRBV7-8|TRBJ2-1
CASGDRGNNEQFF
>15|TRBV7-2|TRBJ2-1
CASSSRGRSYNEQFF
>17|TRBV7-7|TRBJ1-5
CASSSVGGRLSNQPQHF
>12|TRBV5-1|TRBJ2-1
CASSLLPGEQFF
>16|TRBV27|TRBJ2-5
CASSFGGRVYQETQYF
>14|TRBV19|TRBJ1-5
CASSIWGNGQPQHF
>12|TRBV14|TRBJ2-5
CASSGHGETQYF
>12|TRBV27|TRBJ2-1
CASSFRGNEQFF
>12|TRBV18|TRBJ2-5
CASSPPGETQYF
>14|TRBV25-1|TRBJ2-7
CASSHGGHSYEQYF
>14|TRBV5-5|TRBJ2-2
CASSRTGNTGELFF
>15|TRBV9|TRBJ2-7
CASSVRSSATYEQYF
>15|TRBV6-5|TRBJ2-6
CASRAGVSGANVLTF
>13|TRBV27|TRBJ2-7
CASSLRFYYEQYF
>12|TRBV27|TRBJ1-1
CASSFGTGEAFF
>13|TRBV29-1|TRBJ2-7
CSVPGLAAYEQYF
>14|TRBV5-1|TRBJ2-1
CASGRGSSYNEQFF
>16|TRBV18|TRBJ2-5
CASSPGYAGGQETQYF
>14|TRBV6-5|TRBJ2-1
CASSYSPGQGRQFF
>14|TRBV29-1|TRBJ2-1
CSVSRGRARNEQFF
>13|TRBV30|TRBJ1-5
CAWSTGPRQPQHF
>17|TRBV2|TRBJ2-7
CASFGGNRIRSEYEQYF
>13|TRBV6-5|TRBJ2-1
CASSPMGVDEQFF
>11|TRBV30|TRBJ2-7
CACGTYYEQYF
>12|TRBV6-5|TRBJ2-3
CASSYSAGTQYF
>16|TRBV25-1|TRBJ1-4
CASSAGTGFISEKLFF
>13|TRBV6-5|TRBJ1-1
CASRRGVNTEAFF
>17|TRBV4-1|TRBJ2-1
CASSQEGVGFGGNEQFF
>10|TRBV30|TRBJ2-1
CAWGGNEQFF
>13|TRBV9|TRBJ1-2
CASSGQGLGGYTF
>15|TRBV2|TRBJ1-1
CASSRRGGGNTEAFF
>20|TRBV4-1|TRBJ2-3
CASSQAARGLAGGPTDTQYF
>13|TRBV13|TRBJ2-7
CASSPYAGGEQYF
>21|TRBV27|TRBJ2-5
CASSLSPPAVLMREGGETQYF
>16|TRBV6-4|TRBJ2-2
CASSTLAGGTAGELFF
>12|TRBV30|TRBJ1-1
CAGAGQSPEAFF
>14|TRBV7-3|TRBJ1-1
CASSLTGTNTEAFF
>16|TRBV9|TRBJ2-1
CASSAPAGGAYNEQFF
>13|TRBV6-5|TRBJ1-2
CASSRDRNYGYTF
>14|TRBV18|TRBJ2-5
CASSVGRAPETQYF
>14|TRBV6-5|TRBJ2-1
CASSYSDRYNEQFF
>14|TRBV19|TRBJ1-2
CASSIGDSWEGYTF
>15|TRBV5-6|TRBJ1-2
CASSLWTGVAYGYTF
>17|TRBV7-9|TRBJ2-7
CASSLRTGPVSSYEQYF
>12|TRBV4-2|TRBJ1-5
CASSQPNQPQHF
>16|TRBV6-9|TRBJ2-1
CASSYKTSGSGKGQFF
>16|TRBV7-9|TRBJ2-7
CASSPRGRRGNYEQYF